The 7 T cell receptor beta chains listed next were all sequenced from one sample in a study of CD8+ T cells in alopecia areata. The sequencing template was cDNA reverse transcribed from extracted RNA. Sequencing was performed with immunoSEQ multiplex PCR; in TCRdb, only in-frame clones are kept and a portion is missing. The repertoire consists of 100,000 to 120,000 clones, with 58% occurring once and the leading ten covering 23%. Sample: NKG2D-low CD8+ T cells sorted from blood. The origin of the receptors is a human donor with alopecia areata.

The rearrangement joins TRBV29-1 to TRBJ2-2; D is uncertain. Germline lookup yields CDR1 SQVTM and CDR2 ANQGSEA. The CDR3 length is 14 residues. V was cut by 4 bases and J by 4 bases, with 13 bases left in between. The CDR3 DNA reads TGCAGCGTTGCGCTGCCCCTCGGCACCGGGGAGCTGTTTTTT. It is translated as CSVALPLGTGELFF.

This clone occurred a few times. V gene TRBV7-9 combines with J gene TRBJ1-1; D remains unclear. Trimming removed 1 base from V and 5 bases from J, with 11 bases in between. The CDR3 is made up of 14 amino acids. Germline V gene sequence: CDR1 SEHNR, CDR2 FQNEAQ (reference sequence). CDR3 in amino acids: CASSLEFDWTEAFF. In DNA form, the CDR3 reads TGTGCCAGCAGCTTAGAATTTGACTGGACTGAAGCTTTCTTT.

This clone was observed once. The rearrangement uses TRBV6-6 and TRBJ1-2, with 9 bases fitting TRBD1. Germline CDR1 is MNHNY and CDR2 is SVGAGI (reference sequence). J gave up 6 bases and V 7 bases, and 9 bases lay outside the gene matches. This CDR3 comprises 14 residues. In nucleotides, the CDR3 is TGTGCCAGCACCGAACAGGGGGCGCGAGATGGCTACACCTTC. It encodes CASTEQGARDGYTF.

The V call is TRBV9, the J call TRBJ2-3, with 7 bases that match TRBD1. This CDR3 comprises 15 residues. Germline CDR1 reads SGDLS; CDR2 reads YYNGEE. After removal of 3 bases from V and 4 bases from J, the junction contained 8 bases not matched to a gene. CDR3 sequence (DNA): TGTGCCAGCAGCGCCAACACCGGGACAGCAGATACGCAGTATTTT. Translating it yields CASSANTGTADTQYF.

This clone came up a few times. V is TRBV5-6 and J is TRBJ2-3; D is undetermined. Germline V gene lookup returns CDR1 SGHDT and CDR2 YYEEEE. The CDR3 runs to 13 residues. Deletions cut 0 bases from V and 0 bases from J, with 2 bases between. The CDR3 nucleotides read TGTGCCAGCAGCTTGGGGAGCACAGATACGCAGTATTTT. As protein: CASSLGSTDTQYF. The complete variable domain, with remaining parts taken from reference TRBV5-6 and TRBJ2-3, reads DAGVTQSPTHLIKTRGQQVTLRCSPKSGHDTVSWYQQALGQGPQFIFQYYEEEERQRGNFPDRFSGHQFPNYSSELNVNALLLGDSALYLCASSLGSTDTQYFGPGTRLTVL.

This clone turned up a few times. This chain uses TRBV7-9 with TRBJ2-7, with 8 bases identical to TRBD1. CDR3 size: 14 residues. V dropped 5 bases and J dropped 2; count of bases not matched to a gene: 5. CDR1 SEHNR and CDR2 FQNEAQ come from the germline V gene (reference sequence). CDR3 DNA: TGTGCCAGCAGCCCCAGGGGACAGGCCTACGAGCAGTACTTC. Translation gives CASSPRGQAYEQYF.

This clone was recorded a few times. The gene calls are TRBV5-1 and TRBJ1-1; TRBD1 matches at 9 bases. V shed 5 bases and J 4 bases; nucleotides not matched to a gene: 12. The germline gives CDR1 SGHRS, CDR2 YFSETQ. This CDR3 spans 16 amino acids. CDR3 sequence reads: CASRQGARGVGTEAFF. CDR3 sequence (DNA): TGCGCCAGCAGACAGGGGGCCAGGGGAGTTGGCACTGAAGCTTTCTTT. Full variable domain (remainder filled in from reference TRBV5-1 and TRBJ1-1): KAGVTQTPRYLIKTRGQQVTLSCSPISGHRSVSWYQQTPGQGLQFLFEYFSETQRNKGNFPGRFSGRQFSNSRSEMNVSTLELGDSALYLCASRQGARGVGTEAFFGQGTRLTVV.